The 11 T cell receptor beta chains reported below all come from one sample, sequenced in a study of shared clonotypes between healthy human individuals. The table came from immunoSEQ multiplex PCR; TCRdb's copy has only in-frame clones and leaves some out. The repertoire holds 1.5 million to 1.9 million clones, around 98% seen once, with about 0.45% in the top ten. The sequenced sample was naive CD4+ T cells sorted from blood. This sample's subset: CD45RA+ positively selected. The source is a man aged 25-40 years in good health.

About this clone: The same CDR3 can be traced to other DNA sequences in this sample. This chain connects TRBV28 to TRBJ2-1; D unclear. Germline CDR1 and CDR2: MDHEN and SYDVKM. V lost 3 bases, J lost 0 bases, and 9 bases lay in between. The CDR3 extends over 15 amino acids. CDR3 DNA: TGTGCCAGCAGTTTCGGCAGAAGCTCCTACAATGAGCAGTTCTTC. It codes for CASSFGRSSYNEQFF.

The rearrangement links TRBV21-1 to TRBJ2-2; the DNA was not compared with TRBD2, the D call given in the table. TRBV21-1 is given as a pseudogene. This CDR3 region has 15 residues. Here the CDR3 DNA reads TGTGCCAGCACACCCCGTCGGGGGTCCACCGGGGAGCTGTTTTTT. Amino acids: CASTPRRGSTGELFF.

This chain's CDR3 is CAHKKFGEYTDTQYF. In nucleotides, the CDR3 is TGTGCCCACAAAAAATTTGGAGAATACACAGATACGCAGTATTTT. The chain carries TRBV7-9 and TRBJ2-3; D not resolved. CDR1 and CDR2 (germline): SEHNR, FQNEAQ (reference sequence). V shed 11 bases and J shed 2 bases, with 20 bases lying between them. This CDR3 spans 15 amino acids. The full variable domain, completed using reference TRBV7-9 and TRBJ2-3, is DTGVSQNPRHKITKRGQNVTFRCDPISEHNRLYWYRQTLGQGPEFLTYFQNEAQLEKSRLLSDRFSAERPKGSFSTLEIQRTEQGDSAMYLCAHKKFGEYTDTQYFGPGTRLTVL.

V is TRBV30 and J is TRBJ2-1, with 8 bases lining up with TRBD2. Germline lookup yields CDR1 GTSNPN and CDR2 SVGIG (reference sequence). The CDR3 is 17 residues long. Trimming took 0 bases from V and 4 from J; bases not matched to a gene: 11. CDR3 residues: CAWSVSKLAGPYNEQFF. The CDR3 region has the DNA TGTGCCTGGAGTGTAAGTAAGTTAGCGGGACCTTACAATGAGCAGTTCTTC.

The V call is TRBV6-1, the J call TRBJ2-1; no reliable D call. The CDR3 loop spans 12 amino acids. The germline V and J ends were trimmed by 5 bases and 8 bases, with 10 bases remaining between them. Germline V lookup: CDR1 MNHNS, CDR2 SASEGT. As DNA, the CDR3 is TGTGCCAGCAGTTTCGATTGGGATGAGCAGTTCTTC. Its protein product is CASSFDWDEQFF.

The rearrangement links TRBV18 to TRBJ2-1; D gene uncertain. Trimming left V 2 bases short and J 3 bases short, with 8 bases between. The CDR3 sequence is 14 residues long. CDR1 KGHSH and CDR2 LQKENI come from the germline V gene. The CDR3 region is CASSPGQSYNEQFF. The CDR3 DNA follows: TGTGCCAGCTCACCAGGTCAAAGCTACAATGAGCAGTTCTTC.

This rearrangement joins TRBV5-1 to TRBJ1-1; 8 nucleotides align to TRBD1. The CDR3 sequence is 14 residues long. The germline V gene has CDR1 SGHRS and CDR2 YFSETQ. Trimming at V came to 4 bases and at J to 5 bases, leaving 7 bases not matched to a gene. The CDR3 is CASSPSRGRTEAFF. The CDR3, as DNA: TGCGCCAGCAGCCCGAGCAGGGGGCGGACTGAAGCTTTCTTT.

The chain couples TRBV27 to TRBJ2-1; 8 bases agree with TRBD2. Germline lookup yields CDR1 MNHEY and CDR2 SMNVEV (reference sequence). This CDR3 comprises 16 residues. V lost 3 bases and J lost 6; bases outside the gene matches: 10. As DNA, the CDR3 is TGTGCCAGCAGTTTTCCGACTAGCGCCCCTCTCAATGAGCAGTTCTTC. Translating gives CASSFPTSAPLNEQFF.

The chain links TRBV9 to TRBJ2-1, with 12 bases that match TRBD2. Germline V gene data show CDR1 as SGDLS and CDR2 as YYNGEE. V dropped 4 bases and J dropped 2; count of bases not matched to a gene: 4. The CDR3 consists of 16 residues. The CDR3 region is CASSRLAGGPYNEQFF. CDR3 nucleotide sequence: TGTGCCAGCAGCAGGCTAGCGGGAGGGCCCTACAATGAGCAGTTCTTC.

The chain recombines TRBV30 with TRBJ2-5; either TRBD1 or TRBD2 may fit D (7 bases each). V shed 0 bases and J shed 1 base, with 15 bases lying between them. This CDR3 spans 16 amino acids. Germline loops: CDR1 GTSNPN, CDR2 SVGIG (reference sequence). In DNA form, the CDR3 reads TGTGCCTGGAGTGTACTGGCAGGGGGGGCCCAAGAGACCCAGTACTTC. Its translation: CAWSVLAGGAQETQYF.

The chain links TRBV9 to TRBJ1-1, with no clear D. From germline, CDR1 is SGDLS and CDR2 YYNGEE. Between the trimmed V and J ends, which lost 0 bases and 2 bases, there was a span of 8 bases. CDR3 length: 14 residues. The CDR3 DNA reads TGTGCCAGCAGCGTAGGGGTCAGCAACACTGAAGCTTTCTTT. Amino acids: CASSVGVSNTEAFF. The variable domain in full, completed from reference TRBV9 and TRBJ1-1, reads DSGVTQTPKHLITATGQRVTLRCSPRSGDLSVYWYQQSLDQGLQFLIQYYNGEERAKGNILERFSAQQFPDLHSELNLSSLELGDSALYFCASSVGVSNTEAFFGQGTRLTVV.